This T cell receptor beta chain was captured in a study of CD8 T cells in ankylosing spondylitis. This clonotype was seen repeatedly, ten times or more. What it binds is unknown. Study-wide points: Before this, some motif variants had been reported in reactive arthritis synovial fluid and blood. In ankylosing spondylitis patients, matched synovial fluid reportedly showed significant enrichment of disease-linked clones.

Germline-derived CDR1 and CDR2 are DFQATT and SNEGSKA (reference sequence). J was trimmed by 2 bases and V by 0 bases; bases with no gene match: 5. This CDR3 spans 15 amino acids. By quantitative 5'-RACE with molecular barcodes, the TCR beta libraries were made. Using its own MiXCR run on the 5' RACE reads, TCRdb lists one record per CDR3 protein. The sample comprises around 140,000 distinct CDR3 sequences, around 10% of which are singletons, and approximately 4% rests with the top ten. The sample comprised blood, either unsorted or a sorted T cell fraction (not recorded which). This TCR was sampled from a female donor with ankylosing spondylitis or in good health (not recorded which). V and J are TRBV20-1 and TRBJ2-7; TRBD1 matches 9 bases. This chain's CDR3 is CSARDGGQGTYEQYF. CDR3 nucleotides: TGCAGTGCTAGAGATGGGGGACAGGGAACCTACGAGCAGTACTTC.